The 14 T cell receptor beta chains given below trace back to one sample, sequenced in a study of molecular identifiers for immune sequencing clone quantification. TCRdb recomputed calls from the PCR reads with MiXCR, one row per CDR3 protein. The sample has 85,000 to 90,000 distinct CDR3 sequences, 15% to 20% seen once; the top ten hold 0.85%. Sequencing was performed on naive CD8+ T cells from blood, with Jurkat cell RNA spiked in. Stated subset: FACS-sorted CD8+CD4-CCR7+CD45RA+ naive T cells. All receptors derive from a human donor in good health. Some libraries in this study had Jurkat cell RNA spiked in.

This clonotype was found many times. V and J are TRBV7-9 and TRBJ1-5; 7 bases map to TRBD1. Germline lookup yields CDR1 SEHNR and CDR2 FQNEAQ (reference sequence). The CDR3 spans 14 residues. J gave up 5 bases and V 4 bases, and 5 bases lay outside the gene matches. For the CDR3, the DNA is TGTGCCAGCAGCTCCAACACAGGGGATCAGCCCCAGCATTTT. This sequence encodes CASSSNTGDQPQHF.

This clonotype was seen a handful of times. This sequence joins TRBV6-5 and TRBJ2-2; 11 positions match TRBD1. J lost 7 bases, V lost 5 bases, and 6 bases had no gene match. The CDR3 runs 15 residues. The V gene's germline CDR1 is MNHEY and CDR2 SVGAGI. The CDR3 bases are TGTGCCAGCAGTCGGGGACAGGGGGTGGGCGGGGAGCTGTTTTTT. This encodes CASSRGQGVGGELFF.

This clonotype was counted at least ten times. CDR3 DNA: TGTGCCACCAGTGATCCCCGGGCCGGACAGGGTTCGCGGGAGGGATTTCAAAATGAGCAGTTCTTC. Translation gives CATSDPRAGQGSREGFQNEQFF. The chain carries TRBV24-1 and TRBJ2-1; a possible D gene is TRBD2 (9 bases). Trimming shortened V by 3 bases and J by 7 bases, and 36 bases separated the two germline ends. Germline V gene sequence: CDR1 KGHDR, CDR2 SFDVKD. There are 22 residues in the CDR3.

This clonotype occurred a few times. The V and J genes are TRBV28 and TRBJ2-7; TRBD2 might be the D (7 bases). Germline loops: CDR1 MDHEN, CDR2 SYDVKM. The V gene lost 2 bases and the J gene lost 3 bases, with 11 bases spanning the gap. This CDR3 spans 14 amino acids. CDR3 amino acids: CASSLRGAIYEQYF. In DNA, the CDR3 is TGTGCCAGCAGTTTACGGGGGGCAATCTACGAGCAGTACTTC.

This clonotype has a count of ten or more. V usage is TRBV28 and J usage is TRBJ1-5; D is undetermined. The length of the CDR3 is 16 residues. CDR1 and CDR2 (germline): MDHEN, SYDVKM. Between the trimmed V and J ends, which lost 2 bases and 5 bases, there was a span of 16 bases. This CDR3 reads CASSLALRGLDQPQHF. CDR3 DNA sequence: TGTGCCAGCAGTTTAGCCTTACGGGGATTAGATCAGCCCCAGCATTTT.

This clonotype showed up many times. J is TRBJ2-7 and V is TRBV11-2, with D perhaps TRBD2 (6 bases). The CDR3 is 15 amino acids. Looked up from germline, CDR1 is SGHAT and CDR2 is FQNNGV. The V end was cut by 4 bases, the J end by 6 bases, with 19 bases between. CDR3 in amino acids: CASSSLRTAAGEQYF. The DNA of the CDR3 is TGTGCCAGCAGCTCCCTCAGGACGGCAGCGGGCGAGCAGTACTTC. The variable domain in full, completed from reference TRBV11-2 and TRBJ2-7, reads EAGVAQSPRYKIIEKRQSVAFWCNPISGHATLYWYQQILGQGPKLLIQFQNNGVVDDSQLPKDRFSAERLKGVDSTLKIQPAKLEDSAVYLCASSSLRTAAGEQYFGPGTRLTVT.

This clonotype was observed many times. This chain joins TRBV7-2 and TRBJ2-2; D gene uncertain. The CDR3 is made up of 15 amino acids. Germline V gene sequence: CDR1 SGHTA, CDR2 FQGNSA. V was shortened by 4 bases and J by 4 bases, with 13 bases between the two germline ends. CDR3 in DNA: TGTGCCAGCAGCTCGAGCGTAGCAGGCACCGGGGAGCTGTTTTTT. Its translation is CASSSSVAGTGELFF.

With regard to this clonotype: A much larger clone sits a single nucleotide away, making a read error possible. The gene calls are TRBV27 and TRBJ2-3, with TRBD2 matching 10 bases. The CDR3 has 15 residues. Germline loops: CDR1 MNHEY, CDR2 SMNVEV (reference sequence). Here the CDR3 DNA reads TGTGCCGGCAGTTTAGGTCTAGCGGGAGCAGATACGCAGTATTTT. It translates to CAGSLGLAGADTQYF.

Points on this clonotype: A read error is possible here, since a much larger clone lies one base away. The rearrangement links TRBV7-2 to TRBJ1-4; no reliable D call. This CDR3 is built from 13 residues. V gave up 1 base and J gave up 8 bases, with 8 bases separating them. The V gene's germline CDR1 is SGHTA and CDR2 FQGNSA. The CDR3 DNA follows: TGTGCCAGCAGCTTAGTTACTCTAGAAAAACTGTTTTTT. The encoded protein is CASSLVTLEKLFF.

In this sample, this clonotype turned up many times. V and J are TRBV28 and TRBJ2-7; D tentatively reads TRBD1 or TRBD2 (5 bases each). V lost 8 bases to trimming and J lost 2 bases, with 19 bases between them. The CDR3 extends over 15 amino acids. Looked up from germline, CDR1 is MDHEN and CDR2 is SYDVKM. CDR3 DNA: TGTGCCAGCTCAATTCCCGGGACCATTACCTACGAGCAGTACTTC. As protein: CASSIPGTITYEQYF. Supplemented by reference TRBV28 and TRBJ2-7, the full variable domain reads DVKVTQSSRYLVKRTGEKVFLECVQDMDHENMFWYRQDPGLGLRLIYFSYDVKMKEKGDIPEGYSVSREKKERFSLILESASTNQTSMYLCASSIPGTITYEQYFGPGTRLTVT.

This clonotype was observed many times. The rearrangement uses TRBV5-5 and TRBJ2-3; D perhaps matches TRBD2 (6 bases). CDR1 is SGHKS and CDR2 is YYEKEE in the germline V gene (reference sequence). V was pared by 10 bases and J by 6 bases, with 15 bases between. The CDR3 extends over 12 amino acids. The CDR3 sequence is CASTLEGDTQYF. CDR3 nucleotide sequence: TGTGCCTCCACACTGGAGGGGGATACGCAGTATTTT.

This clonotype was recorded many times. This chain links TRBV30 with TRBJ1-1, with 8 bases that match TRBD1. This CDR3 has 12 residues. Trimming took 3 bases from V and 9 from J; bases not matched to a gene: 6. The germline V gene has CDR1 GTSNPN and CDR2 SVGIG (reference sequence). CDR3 sequence reads: CAWSRGTGQAFF. DNA for the CDR3: TGTGCCTGGAGCCGGGGGACAGGTCAAGCTTTCTTT.

This clonotype was found many times. The chain is built from TRBV9 and TRBJ2-5; TRBD2 matches at 7 bases. The CDR3 spans 18 residues. Trimming at V came to 0 bases and at J to 1 base, leaving 12 bases not matched to a gene. Germline V CDR1 and CDR2: SGDLS, YYNGEE. CDR3 DNA: TGTGCCAGCAGCGTAGCTCCCGTGGGAGGGGAGGTCCAAGAGACCCAGTACTTC. It translates to CASSVAPVGGEVQETQYF.

A remark on this clonotype: A clone one base away is much larger, so this may be a read error. The gene calls are TRBV11-3 and TRBJ2-1; 7 positions match TRBD2. V shed 4 bases, J shed 8 bases, and the junction held 5 bases outside the gene matches. The CDR3 extends over 13 amino acids. The V gene's germline CDR1 is SGHNT and CDR2 YENEEA. CDR3 in DNA: TGTGCCAGCAGCTCAGAACTAGCGCATGAGCAGTTCTTC. Translation: CASSSELAHEQFF.